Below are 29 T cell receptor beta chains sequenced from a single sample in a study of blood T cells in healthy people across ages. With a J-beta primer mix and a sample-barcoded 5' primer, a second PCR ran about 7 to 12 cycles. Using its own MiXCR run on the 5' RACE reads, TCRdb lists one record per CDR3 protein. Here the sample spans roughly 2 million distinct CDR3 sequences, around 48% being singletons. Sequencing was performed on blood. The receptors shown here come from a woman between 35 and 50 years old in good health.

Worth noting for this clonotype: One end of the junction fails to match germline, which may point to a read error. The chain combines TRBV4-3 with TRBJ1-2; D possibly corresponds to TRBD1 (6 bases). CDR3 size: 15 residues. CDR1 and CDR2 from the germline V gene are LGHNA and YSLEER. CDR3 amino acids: CASGQDPQGWYGYTF. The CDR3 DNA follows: TGCGCCAGCGGCCAAGACCCACAGGGTTGGTATGGCTACACCTTC.

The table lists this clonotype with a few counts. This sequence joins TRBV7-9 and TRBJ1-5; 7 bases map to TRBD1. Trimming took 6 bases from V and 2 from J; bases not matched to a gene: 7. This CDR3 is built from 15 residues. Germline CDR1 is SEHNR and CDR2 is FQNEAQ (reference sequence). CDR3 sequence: CASSLGDRGNQPQHF. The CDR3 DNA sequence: TGTGCCAGCAGTTTGGGAGACAGGGGCAATCAGCCCCAGCATTTT. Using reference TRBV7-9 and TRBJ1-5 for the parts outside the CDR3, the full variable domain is DTGVSQNPRHKITKRGQNVTFRCDPISEHNRLYWYRQTLGQGPEFLTYFQNEAQLEKSRLLSDRFSAERPKGSFSTLEIQRTEQGDSAMYLCASSLGDRGNQPQHFGDGTRLSIL.

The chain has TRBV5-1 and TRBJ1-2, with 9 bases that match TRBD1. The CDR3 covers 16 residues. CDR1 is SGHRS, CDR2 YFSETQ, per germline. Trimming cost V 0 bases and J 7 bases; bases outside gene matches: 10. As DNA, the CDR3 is TGCGCCAGCAGCTTGGGATACTCTACAGGGGGCAGTGGCTACACCTTC. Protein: CASSLGYSTGGSGYTF.

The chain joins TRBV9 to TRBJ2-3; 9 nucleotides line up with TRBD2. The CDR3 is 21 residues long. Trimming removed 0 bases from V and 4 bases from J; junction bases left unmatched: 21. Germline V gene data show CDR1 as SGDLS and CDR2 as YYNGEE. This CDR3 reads CASSVGVSRPGPGLASDTQYF. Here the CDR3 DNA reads TGTGCCAGCAGCGTAGGAGTAAGTAGGCCCGGACCGGGACTAGCCTCAGATACGCAGTATTTT.

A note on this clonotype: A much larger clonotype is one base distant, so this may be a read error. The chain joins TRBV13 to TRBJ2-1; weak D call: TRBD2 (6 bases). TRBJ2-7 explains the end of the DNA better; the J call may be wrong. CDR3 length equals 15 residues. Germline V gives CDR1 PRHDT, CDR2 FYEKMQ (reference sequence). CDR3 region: CASSFGGVSYNEQYF. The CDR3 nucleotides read TGTGCCAGCAGCTTCGGGGGTGTCTCCTACAATGAGCAGTACTTC.

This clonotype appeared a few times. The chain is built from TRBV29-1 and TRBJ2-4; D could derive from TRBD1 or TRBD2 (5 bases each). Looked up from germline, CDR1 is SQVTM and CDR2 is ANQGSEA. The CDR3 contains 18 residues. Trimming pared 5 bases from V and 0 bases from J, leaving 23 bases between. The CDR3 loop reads CSVMIGTQGPIAKNIQYF. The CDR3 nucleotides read TGCAGCGTTATGATCGGGACCCAAGGACCCATAGCCAAAAACATTCAGTACTTC.

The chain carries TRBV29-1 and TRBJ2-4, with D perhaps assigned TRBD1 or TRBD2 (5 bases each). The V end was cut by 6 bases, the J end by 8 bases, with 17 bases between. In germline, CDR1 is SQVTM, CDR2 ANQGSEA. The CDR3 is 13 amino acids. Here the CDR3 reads CSVGRDRGDIQYF. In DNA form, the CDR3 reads TGCAGCGTGGGACGAGATCGGGGAGACATTCAGTACTTC.

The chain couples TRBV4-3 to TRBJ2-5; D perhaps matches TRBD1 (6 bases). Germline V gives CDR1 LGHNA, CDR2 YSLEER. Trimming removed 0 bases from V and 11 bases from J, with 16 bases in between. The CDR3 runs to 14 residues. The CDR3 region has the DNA TGCGCCAGCAGCCAAGATGGGGGACACTCTGAGCAGTACTTC. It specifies CASSQDGGHSEQYF.

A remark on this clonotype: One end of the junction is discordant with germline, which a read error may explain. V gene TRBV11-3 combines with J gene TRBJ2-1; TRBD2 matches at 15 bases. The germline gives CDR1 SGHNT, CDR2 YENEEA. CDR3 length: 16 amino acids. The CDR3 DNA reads TGTGCCGGCAGCTTCGGACTAGCGGGGGGGCTGCATGAGCAGTTCTTC. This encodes CAGSFGLAGGLHEQFF.

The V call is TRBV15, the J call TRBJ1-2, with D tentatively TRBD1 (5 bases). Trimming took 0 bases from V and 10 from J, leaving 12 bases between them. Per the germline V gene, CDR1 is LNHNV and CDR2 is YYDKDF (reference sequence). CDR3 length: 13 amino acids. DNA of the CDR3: TGTGCCACCAGCAGAGATCTCGCACAGGTCTACACCTTC. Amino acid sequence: CATSRDLAQVYTF.

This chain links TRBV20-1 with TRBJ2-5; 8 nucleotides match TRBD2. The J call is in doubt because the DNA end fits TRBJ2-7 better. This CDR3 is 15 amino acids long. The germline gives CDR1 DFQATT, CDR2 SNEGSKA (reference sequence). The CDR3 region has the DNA TGCAGTGCTAGAGAAGGACTAGCAGGCCTGTACGAGCAGTACTTC. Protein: CSAREGLAGLYEQYF.

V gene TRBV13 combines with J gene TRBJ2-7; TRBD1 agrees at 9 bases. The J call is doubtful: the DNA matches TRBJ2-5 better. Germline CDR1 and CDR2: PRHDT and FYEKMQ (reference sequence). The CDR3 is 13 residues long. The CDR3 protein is CASSEGTGWTQYF. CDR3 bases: TGTGCCAGCAGCGAAGGGACAGGGTGGACCCAGTACTTC.

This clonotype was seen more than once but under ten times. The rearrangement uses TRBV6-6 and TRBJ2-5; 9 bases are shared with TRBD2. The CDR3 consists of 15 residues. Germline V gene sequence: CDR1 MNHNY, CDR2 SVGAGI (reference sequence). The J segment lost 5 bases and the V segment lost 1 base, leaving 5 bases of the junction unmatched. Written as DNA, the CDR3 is TGTGCCAGCAGTTACTATAGCGGGGGTGGGGAGACCCAGTACTTC. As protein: CASSYYSGGGETQYF.

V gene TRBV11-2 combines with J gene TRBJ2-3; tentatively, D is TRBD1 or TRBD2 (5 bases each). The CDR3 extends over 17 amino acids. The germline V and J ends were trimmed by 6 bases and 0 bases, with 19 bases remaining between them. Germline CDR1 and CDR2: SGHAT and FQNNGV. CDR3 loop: CASRLRRDPISTDTQYF. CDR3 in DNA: TGTGCCAGCAGGTTGCGTAGGGACCCGATAAGCACAGATACGCAGTATTTT.

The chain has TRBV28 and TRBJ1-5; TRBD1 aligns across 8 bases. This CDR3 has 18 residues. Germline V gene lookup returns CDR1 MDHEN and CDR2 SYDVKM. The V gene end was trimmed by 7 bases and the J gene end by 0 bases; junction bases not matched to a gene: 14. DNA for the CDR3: TGTGCCAGCACTCCGCCCCCAGGGGGCGCCTATAGCAATCAGCCCCAGCATTTT. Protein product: CASTPPPGGAYSNQPQHF.

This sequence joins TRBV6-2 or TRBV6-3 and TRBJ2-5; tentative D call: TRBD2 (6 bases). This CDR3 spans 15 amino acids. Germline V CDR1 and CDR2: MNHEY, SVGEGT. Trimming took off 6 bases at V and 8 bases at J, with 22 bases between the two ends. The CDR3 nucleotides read TGTGCCAGCAGCTCCACTAGCCAAACTCAGGGAACCCAGTACTTC. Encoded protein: CASSSTSQTQGTQYF.

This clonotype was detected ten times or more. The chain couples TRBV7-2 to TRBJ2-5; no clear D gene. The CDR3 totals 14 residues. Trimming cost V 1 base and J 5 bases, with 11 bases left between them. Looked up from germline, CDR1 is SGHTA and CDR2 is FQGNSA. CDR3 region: CASSLGSHRETQYF. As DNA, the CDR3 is TGTGCCAGCAGCTTAGGTAGTCACCGGGAGACCCAGTACTTC.

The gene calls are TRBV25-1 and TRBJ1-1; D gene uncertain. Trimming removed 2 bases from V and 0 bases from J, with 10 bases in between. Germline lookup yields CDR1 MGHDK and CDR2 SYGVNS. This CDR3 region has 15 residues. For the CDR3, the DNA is TGTGCCAGCAGTGAACACGGGCCCGTGAACACTGAAGCTTTCTTT. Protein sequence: CASSEHGPVNTEAFF.

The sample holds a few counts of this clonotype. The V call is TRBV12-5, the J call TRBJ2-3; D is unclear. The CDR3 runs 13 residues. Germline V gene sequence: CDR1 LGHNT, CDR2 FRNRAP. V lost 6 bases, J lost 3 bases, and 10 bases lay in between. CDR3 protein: CASGDEFTDTQYF. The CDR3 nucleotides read TGTGCTAGTGGCGACGAGTTTACAGATACGCAGTATTTT.

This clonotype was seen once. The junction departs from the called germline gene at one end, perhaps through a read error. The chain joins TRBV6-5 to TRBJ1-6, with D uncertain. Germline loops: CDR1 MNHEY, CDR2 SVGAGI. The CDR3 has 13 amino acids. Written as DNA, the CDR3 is TGTGCCAGCAGTTACTCCGATAATTCACCCCTCCACTTT. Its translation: CASSYSDNSPLHF.

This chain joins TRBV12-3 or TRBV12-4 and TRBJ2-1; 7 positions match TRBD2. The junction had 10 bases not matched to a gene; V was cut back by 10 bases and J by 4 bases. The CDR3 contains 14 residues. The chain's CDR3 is CATATGGPYNEQFF. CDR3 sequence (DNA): TGTGCCACCGCTACGGGGGGACCGTACAATGAGCAGTTCTTC.

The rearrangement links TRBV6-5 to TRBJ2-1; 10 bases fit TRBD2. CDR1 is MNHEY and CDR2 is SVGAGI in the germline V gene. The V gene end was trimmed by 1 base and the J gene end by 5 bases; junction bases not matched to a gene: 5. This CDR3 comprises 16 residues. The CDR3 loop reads CASSYFTSGEDNEQFF. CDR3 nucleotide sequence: TGTGCCAGCAGTTACTTTACTAGCGGGGAAGACAATGAGCAGTTCTTC.

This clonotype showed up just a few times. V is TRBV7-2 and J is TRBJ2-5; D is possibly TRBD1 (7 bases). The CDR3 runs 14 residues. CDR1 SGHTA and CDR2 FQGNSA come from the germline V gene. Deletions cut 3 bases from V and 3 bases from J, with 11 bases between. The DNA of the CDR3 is TGTGCCAGCAGCTTTGTCAGGGGGGAAGAGACCCAGTACTTC. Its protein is CASSFVRGEETQYF.

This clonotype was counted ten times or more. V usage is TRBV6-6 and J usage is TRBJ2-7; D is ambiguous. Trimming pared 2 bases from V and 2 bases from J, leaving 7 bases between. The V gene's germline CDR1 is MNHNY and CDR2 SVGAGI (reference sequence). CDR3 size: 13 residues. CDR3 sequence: CASSYGSTYEQYF. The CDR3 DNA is TGTGCCAGCAGTTACGGTTCTACCTACGAGCAGTACTTC.

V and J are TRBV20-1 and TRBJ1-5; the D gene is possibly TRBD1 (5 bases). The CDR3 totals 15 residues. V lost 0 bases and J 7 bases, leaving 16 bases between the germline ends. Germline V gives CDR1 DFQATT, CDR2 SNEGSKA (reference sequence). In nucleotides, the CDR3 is TGCAGTGCTAGAGATGAGAGGGGAGTTGGACAGCCCCAGCATTTT. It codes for CSARDERGVGQPQHF.

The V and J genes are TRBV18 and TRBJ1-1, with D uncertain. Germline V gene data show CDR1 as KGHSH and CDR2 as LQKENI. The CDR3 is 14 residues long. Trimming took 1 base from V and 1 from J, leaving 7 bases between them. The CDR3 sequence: CASSPRWGNTEAFF. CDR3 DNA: TGTGCCAGCTCACCACGATGGGGGAACACTGAAGCTTTCTTT.

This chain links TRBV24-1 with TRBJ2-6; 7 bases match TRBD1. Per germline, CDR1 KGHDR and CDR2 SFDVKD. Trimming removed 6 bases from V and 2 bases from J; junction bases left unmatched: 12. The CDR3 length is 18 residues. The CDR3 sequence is CATSHAGTEAAGANVLTF. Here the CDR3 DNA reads TGTGCCACCAGTCACGCCGGGACAGAGGCAGCTGGGGCCAACGTCCTGACTTTC.

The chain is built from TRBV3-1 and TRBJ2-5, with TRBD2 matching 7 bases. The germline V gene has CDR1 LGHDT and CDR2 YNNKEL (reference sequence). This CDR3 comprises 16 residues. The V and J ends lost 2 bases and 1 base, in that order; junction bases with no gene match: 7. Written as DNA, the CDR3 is TGTGCCAGCAGCCAAACCGGGGAGGGGATCCAAGAGACCCAGTACTTC. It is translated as CASSQTGEGIQETQYF.

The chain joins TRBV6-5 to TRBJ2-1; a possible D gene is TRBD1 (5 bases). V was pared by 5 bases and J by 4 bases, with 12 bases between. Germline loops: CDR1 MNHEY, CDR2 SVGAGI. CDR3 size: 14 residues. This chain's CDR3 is CASSPGKSYNEQFF. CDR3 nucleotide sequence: TGTGCCAGCAGTCCAGGGAAGAGTTACAATGAGCAGTTCTTC.